The rows below give T cell receptor beta chains drawn from one sample of a study of CD8+CD57+ T cells in acquired aplastic anemia. TCRdb called the reads again in MiXCR, with one record for every CDR3 protein. The sample yields hundreds of thousands of distinct CDR3 sequences, around 32% seen once. The sequencing input was sorted CD4+, CD8+, or CD8+CD57+ T cells (not recorded which) from PBMCs. The source is a human donor with aplastic anemia. Both conserved end residues are part of each CDR3. The D gene is left open where the match is weak. Size tells how often a clone was seen (once, few, many) or the class of an expanded clone, and some rows leave it out.

V gene: TRBV19; J gene: TRBJ1-3; D gene: TRBD1; clone size: many; CDR3 protein: CATTQGAEGNTIYF; CDR3 DNA: TGTGCCACCACTCAGGGGGCAGAGGGAAACACCATATATTTT
V gene: TRBV5-1; J gene: TRBJ1-6; D gene: TRBD1; clone size: many; CDR3 protein: CASSFGQGDWGSPLHF; CDR3 DNA: TGCGCCAGCAGCTTCGGACAGGGGGATTGGGGCTCACCCCTCCACTTT
V gene: TRBV7-7; J gene: TRBJ1-2; D gene: NA; clone size: many; CDR3 protein: CASLAEAIYGYTF; CDR3 DNA: TGTGCTAGCCTCGCCGAGGCAATCTATGGCTACACCTTC
V gene: TRBV12-3/TRBV12-4; J gene: TRBJ1-2; D gene: TRBD1; clone size: many; CDR3 protein: CASSLGTGRYGYTF; CDR3 DNA: TGTGCCAGCAGCCTAGGGACAGGGCGCTATGGCTACACCTTC
V gene: TRBV7-8; J gene: TRBJ2-2; D gene: NA; clone size: many; CDR3 protein: CASRLNTGELFF; CDR3 DNA: TGTGCCAGCAGACTGAACACCGGGGAGCTGTTTTTT
V gene: TRBV12-3/TRBV12-4; J gene: TRBJ2-2; D gene: NA; clone size: NA; CDR3 protein: CASSFGMNTGELFF; CDR3 DNA: TGTGCCAGCAGTTTTGGGATGAACACCGGGGAGCTGTTTTTT
V gene: TRBV11-2; J gene: TRBJ1-6; D gene: NA; clone size: many; CDR3 protein: CASSVGTGTHGNSPLHF; CDR3 DNA: TGTGCCAGCAGCGTAGGAACAGGGACGCACGGCAATTCACCCCTCCACTTT
V gene: TRBV2; J gene: TRBJ1-5; D gene: NA; clone size: once; CDR3 protein: CASSEGAIQPQHF; CDR3 DNA: TGTGCCAGCAGTGAGGGGGCGATTCAGCCCCAGCATTTT
V gene: TRBV7-9; J gene: TRBJ1-1; D gene: NA; clone size: many; CDR3 protein: CASSPGRRTNAEAFF; CDR3 DNA: TGTGCCAGCAGCCCGGGACGGCGCACCAACGCTGAAGCTTTCTTT
V gene: TRBV12-3/TRBV12-4; J gene: TRBJ2-5; D gene: TRBD2; clone size: NA; CDR3 protein: CASSLSGRAGETQYF; CDR3 DNA: TGTGCCAGCAGCCTTAGCGGGAGGGCCGGGGAGACCCAGTACTTC
V gene: TRBV29-1; J gene: TRBJ1-2; D gene: NA; clone size: few; CDR3 protein: CSVEGRGYGYTF; CDR3 DNA: TGCAGCGTTGAGGGCAGGGGATATGGCTACACCTTC
V gene: TRBV10-3; J gene: TRBJ2-1; D gene: NA; clone size: few; CDR3 protein: CASSKSTHEQFF; CDR3 DNA: TGTGCCAGCAGTAAGTCCACCCATGAGCAGTTCTTC
V gene: TRBV10-3; J gene: TRBJ1-1; D gene: TRBD1; clone size: NA; CDR3 protein: CAISGGTGVTEAFF; CDR3 DNA: TGTGCCATCAGTGGGGGGACAGGGGTTACTGAAGCTTTCTTT
V gene: TRBV25-1; J gene: TRBJ2-3; D gene: NA; clone size: NA; CDR3 protein: CASSLDGSDTQNF; CDR3 DNA: TGTGCCAGCAGCTTAGACGGATCAGATACGCAGAATTTT
V gene: TRBV25-1; J gene: TRBJ2-3; D gene: TRBD2; clone size: many; CDR3 protein: CASTESGGGLGTQYF; CDR3 DNA: TGTGCCAGCACCGAAAGCGGGGGGGGACTTGGTACGCAGTATTTT
V gene: TRBV4-3; J gene: TRBJ1-1; D gene: TRBD1; clone size: NA; CDR3 protein: CASSQEGQTIEAFF; CDR3 DNA: TGCGCCAGCAGCCAAGAGGGACAGACCATTGAAGCTTTCTTT
V gene: TRBV5-1; J gene: TRBJ2-2; D gene: NA; clone size: NA; CDR3 protein: CASSLGEYTGELFF; CDR3 DNA: TGCGCCAGCAGCTTGGGCGAGTACACCGGGGAGCTGTTTTTT
V gene: TRBV6-5; J gene: TRBJ1-1; D gene: NA; clone size: many; CDR3 protein: CASSYSLDIPEAFF; CDR3 DNA: TGTGCCAGCAGTTACTCGTTAGATATACCTGAAGCTTTCTTT
V gene: TRBV25-1; J gene: TRBJ2-7; D gene: NA; clone size: NA; CDR3 protein: CASSLARTTYEQYF; CDR3 DNA: TGTGCCAGCAGCTTAGCGAGGACAACTTACGAGCAGTACTTC
V gene: TRBV4-1; J gene: TRBJ2-2; D gene: NA; clone size: NA; CDR3 protein: CASSQVEGELFF; CDR3 DNA: TGCGCCAGCAGCCAAGTCGAGGGGGAGCTGTTTTTT
V gene: TRBV4-2; J gene: TRBJ2-4; D gene: NA; clone size: NA; CDR3 protein: CASSQASVAKNIQYF; CDR3 DNA: TGTGCCAGCAGCCAAGCTAGCGTAGCTAAAAACATTCAGTACTTC
V gene: TRBV19; J gene: TRBJ2-5; D gene: TRBD2; clone size: NA; CDR3 protein: CASSDQGLAGVGGTETQYF; CDR3 DNA: TGTGCCAGTAGCGACCAAGGACTAGCGGGAGTCGGGGGGACAGAGACCCAGTACTTC
V gene: TRBV12-3/TRBV12-4; J gene: TRBJ1-3; D gene: NA; clone size: NA; CDR3 protein: CASGDPGNTIYF; CDR3 DNA: TGTGCCAGTGGGGACCCGGGAAACACCATATATTTT
V gene: TRBV7-2; J gene: TRBJ2-7; D gene: TRBD1; clone size: NA; CDR3 protein: CASSSTGGAYEQYF; CDR3 DNA: TGTGCCAGCAGCTCCACAGGGGGTGCCTACGAGCAGTACTTC
V gene: TRBV10-3; J gene: TRBJ2-7; D gene: NA; clone size: NA; CDR3 protein: CAISETGLTYEQYF; CDR3 DNA: TGTGCCATCAGTGAGACAGGGCTAACCTACGAGCAGTACTTC
V gene: TRBV12-3/TRBV12-4; J gene: TRBJ1-5; D gene: NA; clone size: many; CDR3 protein: CASSLGQVNQPQHF; CDR3 DNA: TGTGCCAGCAGTTTAGGACAGGTCAATCAGCCCCAGCATTTT
V gene: TRBV10-3; J gene: TRBJ1-5; D gene: NA; clone size: NA; CDR3 protein: CASSLDRLDQPQHF; CDR3 DNA: TGTGCCAGCAGCCTAGACAGGTTAGATCAGCCCCAGCATTTT
V gene: TRBV19; J gene: TRBJ2-7; D gene: TRBD2; clone size: NA; CDR3 protein: CASSISPSGRSLDEQYF; CDR3 DNA: TGTGCCAGTAGTATCTCGCCTAGCGGGAGGAGCTTGGACGAGCAGTACTTC
V gene: TRBV20-1; J gene: TRBJ2-3; D gene: NA; clone size: NA; CDR3 protein: CSASHREGADTQYF; CDR3 DNA: TGCAGTGCTAGCCACAGGGAGGGCGCAGATACGCAGTATTTT
V gene: TRBV4-1; J gene: TRBJ1-4; D gene: NA; clone size: NA; CDR3 protein: CASSDPVPGEKLFF; CDR3 DNA: TGCGCCAGCAGCGACCCAGTTCCGGGGGAAAAACTGTTTTTT
V gene: TRBV9; J gene: TRBJ1-1; D gene: TRBD1; clone size: NA; CDR3 protein: CASNRGQGGQNTEAFF; CDR3 DNA: TGTGCCAGCAATAGAGGACAGGGGGGACAGAACACTGAAGCTTTCTTT
V gene: TRBV19; J gene: TRBJ1-2; D gene: NA; clone size: many; CDR3 protein: CASSISGAYGYTF; CDR3 DNA: TGTGCCAGTAGTATATCAGGGGCCTATGGCTACACCTTC
V gene: TRBV11-2; J gene: TRBJ1-3; D gene: NA; clone size: many; CDR3 protein: CASSPVQAGNTIYF; CDR3 DNA: TGTGCCAGCAGCCCAGTGCAGGCTGGAAACACCATATATTTT
V gene: TRBV10-3; J gene: TRBJ2-7; D gene: TRBD2; clone size: NA; CDR3 protein: CASSRGGAASYEQYF; CDR3 DNA: TGTGCCAGCAGCCGCGGGGGGGCCGCCTCCTACGAGCAGTACTTC
V gene: TRBV15; J gene: TRBJ2-1; D gene: TRBD2; clone size: NA; CDR3 protein: CATSSGGVYNEQFF; CDR3 DNA: TGTGCCACCAGCAGCGGGGGGGTCTACAATGAGCAGTTCTTC
V gene: TRBV7-9; J gene: TRBJ1-1; D gene: TRBD1; clone size: few; CDR3 protein: CASSKGQGNTEAFF; CDR3 DNA: TGTGCCAGCAGCAAGGGACAGGGGAACACTGAAGCTTTCTTT
V gene: TRBV19; J gene: TRBJ2-5; D gene: TRBD1; clone size: NA; CDR3 protein: CASRPTGYETQYF; CDR3 DNA: TGTGCCAGCAGACCGACAGGGTATGAGACCCAGTACTTC